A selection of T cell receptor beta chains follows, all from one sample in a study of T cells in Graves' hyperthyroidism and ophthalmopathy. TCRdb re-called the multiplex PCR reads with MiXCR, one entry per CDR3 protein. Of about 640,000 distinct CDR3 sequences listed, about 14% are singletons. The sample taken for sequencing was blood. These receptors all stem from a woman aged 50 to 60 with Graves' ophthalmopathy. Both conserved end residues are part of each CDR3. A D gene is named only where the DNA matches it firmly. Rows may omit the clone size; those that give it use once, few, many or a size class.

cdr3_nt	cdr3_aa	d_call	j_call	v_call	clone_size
TGCAGTGCTAGAGACCGGGTCGGCCAAGAGACCCAGTACTTC	CSARDRVGQETQYF	NA	TRBJ2-5	TRBV20-1	many
TGTGCCAGCAGTCGGAGGACGAATATGAACACTGAAGCTTTCTTT	CASSRRTNMNTEAFF	NA	TRBJ1-1	TRBV12-3/TRBV12-4	many
TGTGCCAGCAGCAACAGGGGTCTGTCGGCGCAGACCCAGTACTTC	CASSNRGLSAQTQYF	TRBD1	TRBJ2-5	TRBV6-1	many
TGTGCCAGCAGTTTATCGGGGGGGAACACCATATATTTT	CASSLSGGNTIYF	NA	TRBJ1-3	TRBV28	many
TGTGCCGTGCACGGACTGGGTGAGCAGTTCTTC	CAVHGLGEQFF	NA	TRBJ2-1	TRBV25-1	NA
TGTGCCAGCAGTGATGTCACAGGCGGCAATCAGCCCCAGCATTTT	CASSDVTGGNQPQHF	NA	TRBJ1-5	TRBV6-1	NA
TGTGCCAGCAATCACGGGGAGCCGAATCAGCCCCAGCATTTT	CASNHGEPNQPQHF	NA	TRBJ1-5	TRBV12-3/TRBV12-4	many
TGTGCCATCACCGAGGAGGGGACTAGCGGGAGGTCGGCGAATGAGCAGTTCTTC	CAITEEGTSGRSANEQFF	TRBD2	TRBJ2-1	TRBV10-3	many
TGTGCCAGCAGCATCAGACAGGGTCGAGAGCAGTACTTC	CASSIRQGREQYF	TRBD1	TRBJ2-7	TRBV7-3	many
TGTGCCAGCAGTCTCCGGACTAGCGGGAGCGAGCAGTTCTTC	CASSLRTSGSEQFF	TRBD2	TRBJ2-1	TRBV6-1	many
TGTGCCAGCAGTGAGGGGCGACTTACCGGGGAGCTGTTTTTT	CASSEGRLTGELFF	NA	TRBJ2-2	TRBV2	NA
TGTGCCATCAGCGTTAGCGGGAGCGCGGGGGATACGCAGTATTTT	CAISVSGSAGDTQYF	TRBD2	TRBJ2-3	TRBV10-3	many
TGTGCCAGCAGCTTAACTATAGCGGCAGATACGCAGTATTTT	CASSLTIAADTQYF	NA	TRBJ2-3	TRBV5-5	NA
TGTGCCAGCAGTGACCTGACTAGCGGAGGGGAGACCCAGTACTTC	CASSDLTSGGETQYF	TRBD2	TRBJ2-5	TRBV6-1	few
TGCAGCGCCCGGACAGGGTCCTTCACCCCCACCGGGGAGCTGTTTTTT	CSARTGSFTPTGELFF	TRBD1	TRBJ2-2	TRBV29-1	many
TGTGCCAGCAGGACGGGCGGGAGAGTCTTGAATGAGCAGTTCTTC	CASRTGGRVLNEQFF	TRBD2	TRBJ2-1	TRBV6-2/TRBV6-3	many
TGTGCCAGCAGCTTAGGGGTTTCTGCAACAGACACCATATATTTT	CASSLGVSATDTIYF	NA	TRBJ1-3	TRBV7-9	NA